The 32 T cell receptor beta chains presented below share a single source sample, sequenced in a study of T cell responses to AZD1222 COVID-19 vaccine. The method was immunoSEQ multiplex PCR; TCRdb's version includes in-frame clones alone and lacks a portion of them. The repertoire has around 140,000 clones, over 90% of them found once; the top ten carry under 6.5%. This material consisted of peripheral blood, taken on day 0 of AZD1222 vaccination. The receptors originated from an adult in good health.

For the CDR3, the DNA is TGTGCCAGCAGTCCTGGGACACGGAAAGCTTTCTTT. Protein product: CASSPGTRKAFF. The chain combines TRBV6-5 with TRBJ1-1, with a weak D call TRBD1 (6 bases). Germline loops: CDR1 MNHEY, CDR2 SVGAGI. This CDR3 has 12 amino acids. V lost 5 bases and J lost 9, with 13 bases in between.

The rearrangement uses TRBV19 and TRBJ2-1; D might be TRBD1 or TRBD2, each matching 6 bases. Germline V gene lookup returns CDR1 LNHDA and CDR2 SQIVND (reference sequence). V was pared by 6 bases and J by 8 bases, with 20 bases between. This CDR3 contains 15 residues. The CDR3 region is CASRNRDTGAYEQFF. The CDR3, as DNA: TGTGCCAGTAGAAATAGGGACACGGGGGCGTATGAGCAGTTCTTC. The full variable domain, completed using reference TRBV19 and TRBJ2-1, is DGGITQSPKYLFRKEGQNVTLSCEQNLNHDAMYWYRQDPGQGLRLIYYSQIVNDFQKGDIAEGYSVSREKKESFPLTVTSAQKNPTAFYLCASRNRDTGAYEQFFGPGTRLTVL.

Details on this clone: The CDR3 does not end in the conserved phenylalanine or tryptophan, so this is likely a read error. Because the CDR3's place on the DNA is in doubt, the DNA is left out and the CDR3 is given as listed by TCRdb. The V and J genes are TRBV27 and TRBJ2-7. Per germline, CDR1 MNHEY and CDR2 SMNVEV (reference sequence). From its first to its last residue, the CDR3 has 9 amino acids. The chain's CDR3 is CAGTLQGPL.

The chain employs TRBV28 and TRBJ1-2; the D gene is possibly TRBD1 (6 bases). The CDR3 extends over 15 amino acids. Germline V gives CDR1 MDHEN, CDR2 SYDVKM. V was trimmed by 3 bases and J by 3 bases, leaving 14 bases between them. The CDR3 reads CASSFVAGDDYGYTF. The CDR3 nucleotides are TGTGCCAGCAGTTTCGTGGCAGGGGACGACTATGGCTACACCTTC.

The gene calls are TRBV5-4 and TRBJ1-6; D is possibly TRBD1 (5 bases). The CDR3 runs 15 residues. Per germline, CDR1 SGHNT and CDR2 YYREEE (reference sequence). V lost 3 bases to trimming and J lost 10 bases, with 17 bases between them. CDR3 sequence reads: CASSWTGPGKSPLHF. The CDR3 nucleotides are TGTGCCAGCAGCTGGACGGGTCCAGGGAAATCACCCCTCCACTTT.

The CDR3 region is CASSLTGAGISSTDTQYF. Here the CDR3 DNA reads TGTGCCAGCAGCTTAACCGGGGCTGGGATTTCTAGCACAGATACGCAGTATTTT. J is TRBJ2-3 and V is TRBV7-3; D could derive from TRBD1 or TRBD2 (5 bases each). Between the trimmed V and J ends, which lost 0 bases and 0 bases, there was a span of 16 bases. CDR1 is SGHTA and CDR2 is FQGTGA in the germline V gene. CDR3 length: 18 residues.

The chain combines TRBV20-1 with TRBJ1-1; a possible D gene is TRBD1 (5 bases). Germline loops: CDR1 DFQATT, CDR2 SNEGSKA (reference sequence). The CDR3 is 11 residues long. V lost 5 bases and J lost 5, with 9 bases in between. CDR3 residues: CSALYRTEAFF. Written as DNA, the CDR3 is TGCAGTGCTCTGTACAGGACTGAAGCTTTCTTT.

This clone was observed a handful of times. V gene TRBV27 combines with J gene TRBJ1-3; D not certain. V lost 5 bases, J lost 1 base, and 12 bases lay in between. Germline V CDR1 and CDR2: MNHEY, SMNVEV (reference sequence). The length of the CDR3 is 15 residues. The CDR3 protein is CASSRKGGSGNTIYF. The DNA for the CDR3 is TGTGCCAGCAGTAGAAAGGGCGGTTCTGGAAACACCATATATTTT.

The chain has TRBV28 and TRBJ1-5, with a possible D match to TRBD1 (5 bases). Germline lookup yields CDR1 MDHEN and CDR2 SYDVKM. The CDR3 loop spans 12 amino acids. The V and J ends lost 10 bases and 0 bases respectively, with 7 bases between them. CDR3 in amino acids: CATRVSNQPQHF. The CDR3 coding sequence is TGTGCCACCAGGGTTAGCAATCAGCCCCAGCATTTT.

The rearrangement links TRBV4-1 to TRBJ1-2; weak D call: TRBD1 (6 bases). Trimming removed 5 bases from V and 2 bases from J, with 15 bases in between. This CDR3 spans 15 amino acids. CDR1 is MGHRA, CDR2 YSYEKL, per germline. The CDR3 here is CASSNRGGGNYGYTF. The CDR3 nucleotides are TGCGCCAGCAGCAATCGGGGTGGGGGCAACTATGGCTACACCTTC.

The rearrangement links TRBV6-5 to TRBJ2-7; TRBD1 agrees at 9 bases. V gave up 6 bases and J gave up 3 bases; unmatched junction bases: 6. Germline V gene data show CDR1 as MNHEY and CDR2 as SVGAGI. The CDR3 loop spans 14 amino acids. CDR3 in amino acids: CASSRQGGDYEQYF. In DNA, the CDR3 is TGTGCCAGCAGCAGACAGGGGGGGGACTACGAGCAGTACTTC.

The chain joins TRBV24-1 to TRBJ2-1, with 13 bases that match TRBD2. The CDR3 has 16 amino acids. Per germline, CDR1 KGHDR and CDR2 SFDVKD. V lost 3 bases to trimming and J lost 7 bases; unmatched junction nucleotides: 5. DNA for the CDR3: TGTGCCACCAGTGATACCGGGACTAGCGGGATTAATGAGCAGTTCTTC. Its protein product is CATSDTGTSGINEQFF.

This chain joins TRBV10-3 and TRBJ1-1, with 8 bases aligning to TRBD1. This CDR3 has 13 residues. V shed 4 bases and J 7 bases; nucleotides not matched to a gene: 5. CDR1 is ENHRY, CDR2 SYGVKD, per germline. CDR3 region: CAISGPDRGEAFF. CDR3 nucleotide sequence: TGTGCCATCAGTGGGCCTGACAGGGGTGAAGCTTTCTTT.

This clone was seen a few times. The chain carries TRBV5-1 and TRBJ2-4; 12 positions agree with TRBD2. Germline V gives CDR1 SGHRS, CDR2 YFSETQ. V was pared by 4 bases and J by 8 bases, with 10 bases of the junction left unmatched. The CDR3 extends over 16 amino acids. CDR3: CASSALAGGPLDIQYF. The CDR3 DNA reads TGCGCCAGCAGCGCACTAGCGGGAGGACCTTTGGACATTCAGTACTTC.

This clone has just one count. The rearrangement uses TRBV9 and TRBJ2-7, with TRBD2 identical over 10 bases. CDR1 is SGDLS, CDR2 YYNGEE, per germline. The CDR3 consists of 16 residues. J was trimmed by 1 base and V by 3 bases; bases with no gene match: 7. The CDR3 nucleotides are TGTGCCAGCAGCGAGGCTAGCGGGGGTCTTTCCTACGAGCAGTACTTC. It codes for CASSEASGGLSYEQYF.

The rearrangement uses TRBV28 and TRBJ2-3; 7 nucleotides align to TRBD2. Germline V gene data show CDR1 as MDHEN and CDR2 as SYDVKM. This CDR3 has 14 amino acids. Losses at the gene ends were 5 bases for V and 1 base for J; bases not matched to a gene: 3. The CDR3 DNA reads as TGTGCCAGCAGTGCCGCGGGGGGCACAGATACGCAGTATTTT. This encodes CASSAAGGTDTQYF.

The chain uses TRBV6-5 and TRBJ2-7, with TRBD1 identical over 10 bases. The V and J ends lost 2 bases and 6 bases, in that order; junction bases with no gene match: 4. This CDR3 region has 14 residues. Germline V gene data show CDR1 as MNHEY and CDR2 as SVGAGI. The CDR3 here is CASSYGRTGGEQYF. The CDR3, as DNA: TGTGCCAGCAGTTACGGTCGGACAGGGGGCGAGCAGTACTTC.

The rearrangement uses TRBV10-1 and TRBJ2-5; D perhaps matches TRBD1 (6 bases). With 5 bases removed from V and 0 bases from J, the gap between germline ends came to 10 bases. CDR3 length equals 14 residues. Germline V gene lookup returns CDR1 WNHNN and CDR2 SYGVQD (reference sequence). In DNA form, the CDR3 reads TGCGCCAGCAGTCCTGGACAGTACCAAGAGACCCAGTACTTC. Translating gives CASSPGQYQETQYF.

The chain combines TRBV5-5 with TRBJ2-7, with 9 nucleotides matching TRBD2. Germline V gene data show CDR1 as SGHKS and CDR2 as YYEKEE (reference sequence). Losses at the gene ends were 0 bases for V and 4 bases for J; bases not matched to a gene: 5. This CDR3 has 15 residues. CDR3 in DNA: TGTGCCAGCAGCTTGGTAGCGGGAGAGGGGTACGAGCAGTACTTC. It codes for CASSLVAGEGYEQYF.

The chain employs TRBV7-8 and TRBJ2-1, with a weak D call TRBD2 (6 bases). V lost 1 base and J 9 bases, leaving 19 bases between the germline ends. Germline V gene lookup returns CDR1 SGHVS and CDR2 FQNEAQ. The CDR3 runs to 16 residues. This CDR3 reads CASSLGRGVNWGEQFF. CDR3 DNA: TGTGCCAGCAGCTTAGGCCGCGGGGTAAACTGGGGTGAGCAGTTCTTC.

This clone came up a few times. The chain carries TRBV4-2 and TRBJ2-1; possible D gene TRBD1, 6 bases. Germline V gene data show CDR1 as LGHNA and CDR2 as YNFKEQ. The V end lost 2 bases, the J end lost 8 bases, and 16 bases lay between the germline ends. The CDR3 consists of 15 residues. CDR3 in amino acids: CASSQTGTKEDEQFF. CDR3 nucleotides: TGTGCCAGCAGCCAAACCGGGACAAAAGAGGATGAGCAGTTCTTC.

This chain connects TRBV12-3 or TRBV12-4 to TRBJ2-1; D may be TRBD1 (6 bases). Trimming took 5 bases from V and 10 from J, leaving 9 bases between them. CDR3 length: 11 amino acids. CDR3 amino acids: CASSHGQEQFF. CDR3 DNA sequence: TGTGCCAGCAGTCACGGACAGGAGCAGTTCTTC.

The rearrangement links TRBV19 to TRBJ1-6; 12 bases fit TRBD1. Looked up from germline, CDR1 is LNHDA and CDR2 is SQIVND (reference sequence). The CDR3 extends over 16 amino acids. V was clipped by 5 bases and J by 7 bases; unmatched bases: 6. In DNA, the CDR3 is TGTGCCAGTAGTGCGTCGGGACAGGGGGCGAATTCACCCCTCCACTTT. Translating it yields CASSASGQGANSPLHF.

The CDR3 DNA is TGTGCCAGCAGCCTACTAGACAGGGTCAGGGCCTACGAGCAGTACTTC. Encoded protein: CASSLLDRVRAYEQYF. The chain combines TRBV7-9 with TRBJ2-7; 7 bases match TRBD1. There are 16 residues in the CDR3. V was clipped by 5 bases and J by 2 bases; unmatched bases: 12. The germline CDR1 and CDR2 sequences are SEHNR and FQNEAQ (reference sequence).

This chain links TRBV7-8 with TRBJ2-7; 7 positions agree with TRBD2. CDR1 is SGHVS and CDR2 is FQNEAQ in the germline V gene. Trimming cost V 0 bases and J 3 bases; bases outside gene matches: 8. CDR3 length equals 16 residues. In DNA form, the CDR3 reads TGTGCCAGCAGCTTAGCGCGGGAGCCCGAGGGCTACGAGCAGTACTTC. Translating gives CASSLAREPEGYEQYF.

This chain joins TRBV7-8 and TRBJ2-5; 10 positions match TRBD1. The CDR3 contains 15 residues. Germline assignment: CDR1 SGHVS and CDR2 FQNEAQ. The ends lost 4 bases at V and 4 bases at J; junction bases unmatched: 6. The CDR3 DNA reads as TGTGCCAGCAGCTACCAGACAGGGGGCGCAGAGACCCAGTACTTC. This encodes CASSYQTGGAETQYF.

This clone came up a few times. The chain has TRBV5-4 and TRBJ2-5; D not certain. Germline CDR1 SGHNT, CDR2 YYREEE (reference sequence). The CDR3 has 13 amino acids. V lost 4 bases and J 2 bases, leaving 9 bases between the germline ends. The CDR3 nucleotides read TGTGCCAGCAGCCACGACCCACAAGAGACCCAGTACTTC. Its protein product is CASSHDPQETQYF.

The V and J genes are TRBV5-8 and TRBJ2-1; D gene uncertain. Germline-derived CDR1 and CDR2 are SGHTS and YDEGEE. The germline V and J ends were trimmed by 0 bases and 5 bases, with 6 bases remaining between them. The CDR3 is 13 amino acids. CDR3 sequence reads: CASSLGLHNEQFF. Written as DNA, the CDR3 is TGTGCCAGCAGCTTGGGGTTACACAATGAGCAGTTCTTC.

The chain uses TRBV4-1 and TRBJ2-2; D is ambiguous. The length of the CDR3 is 19 residues. V was shortened by 0 bases and J by 2 bases, with 19 bases between the two germline ends. CDR1 and CDR2 from the germline V gene are MGHRA and YSYEKL. This CDR3 is CASSQDRPISETNTGELFF. The DNA of the CDR3 is TGCGCCAGCAGCCAAGATCGGCCGATCTCCGAGACCAACACCGGGGAGCTGTTTTTT.

The V and J genes are TRBV27 and TRBJ2-1; D is ambiguous. Between the trimmed V and J ends, which lost 5 bases and 3 bases, there was a span of 11 bases. There are 14 residues in the CDR3. Germline lookup yields CDR1 MNHEY and CDR2 SMNVEV (reference sequence). The chain's CDR3 is CASSARWGYNEQFF. Written as DNA, the CDR3 is TGTGCCAGCAGTGCGAGGTGGGGCTACAATGAGCAGTTCTTC.

The rearrangement uses TRBV28 and TRBJ1-3, with 8 positions matching TRBD1. Germline assignment: CDR1 MDHEN and CDR2 SYDVKM. The CDR3 loop spans 14 amino acids. The V gene end was trimmed by 2 bases and the J gene end by 4 bases; junction bases not matched to a gene: 1. The CDR3 is CASSLQGAGNTIYF. The CDR3 DNA reads as TGTGCCAGCAGTTTACAGGGGGCGGGAAACACCATATATTTT.

The chain employs TRBV13 and TRBJ1-1, with a tentative D call TRBD1 (6 bases). The CDR3 length is 13 residues. V was shortened by 3 bases and J by 5 bases, with 10 bases between the two germline ends. In germline, CDR1 is PRHDT, CDR2 FYEKMQ (reference sequence). The CDR3 DNA reads TGTGCCAGCAGCTTGGCAGGGGTTACTGAAGCTTTCTTT. As protein: CASSLAGVTEAFF.